Shown below are 22 T cell receptor beta chains from a single sample sequenced in a study of T cell repertoires in cytomegalovirus infection. TCRdb re-called the reads through MiXCR, storing one row per CDR3 protein. The table includes 60,000 to 80,000 distinct CDR3 sequences, roughly a fifth detected once. For these TCRs, the target antigens are not known. Sequenced material: CD8+ T cells from cultured PBMCs, taken from culture after CMV antigen stimulation. The receptors originated from a human donor in good health (CMV status not recorded). Some clones in this sample may be carry-over from other donors' samples.

The chain recombines TRBV7-6 with TRBJ2-6, with D perhaps given as TRBD1 or TRBD2 (5 bases each). The germline V and J ends were trimmed by 3 bases and 4 bases, with 13 bases remaining between them. CDR1 and CDR2 from the germline V gene are SGHVS and FNYEAQ. The CDR3 is 16 residues long. CDR3 coding DNA: TGTGCCAGCAGCTTCGAATCGGGGACCGGGGCCAACGTCCTGACTTTC. Its protein is CASSFESGTGANVLTF.

The gene calls are TRBV6-2 or TRBV6-3 and TRBJ1-1, with 7 bases aligning to TRBD1. CDR3 length: 14 amino acids. From germline, CDR1 is MNHEY and CDR2 SVGEGT. Trimming at V came to 5 bases and at J to 1 base, leaving 4 bases not matched to a gene. DNA of the CDR3: TGTGCCAGCAGTGAAGACAGGGCGAACACTGAAGCTTTCTTT. It translates to CASSEDRANTEAFF.

As DNA, the CDR3 is TGTGCCAGCAGCTTCATGACAGGGGAAGAGACCCAGTACTTC. This encodes CASSFMTGEETQYF. The V and J genes are TRBV11-2 and TRBJ2-5, with 8 bases lining up with TRBD1. V trimming: 3 bases; J trimming: 3 bases; junction bases outside the gene matches: 3. The CDR3 consists of 14 residues. Germline-derived CDR1 and CDR2 are SGHAT and FQNNGV.

This chain uses TRBV7-2 with TRBJ2-3; the match to TRBD2 covers 7 bases. Per the germline V gene, CDR1 is SGHTA and CDR2 is FQGNSA. Trimming removed 7 bases from V and 3 bases from J; junction bases left unmatched: 25. This CDR3 region has 20 residues. The CDR3 is CASTRWRGSQRGTQTDTQYF. In nucleotides, the CDR3 is TGTGCCAGCACCCGATGGCGGGGCTCCCAGCGGGGCACACAAACAGATACGCAGTATTTT.

V and J are TRBV7-9 and TRBJ1-6; D not resolved. Per the germline V gene, CDR1 is SEHNR and CDR2 is FQNEAQ (reference sequence). The CDR3 runs to 14 residues. V was trimmed by 1 base and J by 5 bases, leaving 6 bases between them. The CDR3, as DNA: TGTGCCAGCAGCTTAGTAGGGAATAATTCACCCCTCCACTTT. The encoded protein is CASSLVGNNSPLHF.

This clonotype has only a few counts. The chain employs TRBV4-3 and TRBJ2-7, with 7 bases fitting TRBD1. The V gene end was trimmed by 3 bases and the J gene end by 3 bases; junction bases not matched to a gene: 2. Germline CDR1 and CDR2: LGHNA and YSLEER. The CDR3 contains 13 residues. The CDR3 bases are TGCGCCAGCAGCCAGGACAGGAGCTACGAGCAGTACTTC. Its protein is CASSQDRSYEQYF.

The chain combines TRBV12-3 or TRBV12-4 with TRBJ1-5, with TRBD1 matching over 7 bases. The trim removed 7 bases at V and 4 bases at J, leaving 4 bases unmatched. This CDR3 is built from 13 residues. As DNA, the CDR3 is TGTGCCAGCAATAAACAGGGGAATCAGCCCCAGCATTTT. As protein: CASNKQGNQPQHF.

V usage is TRBV19 and J usage is TRBJ1-1; D ambiguous. The V gene lost 3 bases and the J gene lost 1 base, with 3 bases spanning the gap. Germline values: CDR1 LNHDA, CDR2 SQIVND (reference sequence). The CDR3 contains 12 residues. CDR3 region: CASSIGNTEAFF. DNA of the CDR3: TGTGCCAGTAGTATCGGGAACACTGAAGCTTTCTTT.

V is TRBV12-3 or TRBV12-4 and J is TRBJ2-2; D not resolved. The length of the CDR3 is 15 residues. V was trimmed by 3 bases and J by 3 bases, leaving 11 bases between them. The CDR3 DNA sequence: TGTGCCAGCAGTTTTCACGGCGGTGACACCGGGGAGCTGTTTTTT. It specifies CASSFHGGDTGELFF.

This chain uses TRBV7-2 with TRBJ2-7, with D hard to call. The CDR3 runs to 14 residues. Trimming removed 4 bases at V and 0 bases at J, with 10 bases between. Germline V gives CDR1 SGHTA, CDR2 FQGNSA. CDR3 protein: CASSSRSSSYEQYF. In nucleotides, the CDR3 is TGTGCCAGCAGCTCCCGATCAAGCTCCTACGAGCAGTACTTC.

V usage is TRBV7-2 and J usage is TRBJ1-4; no reliable D call. V was cut by 3 bases and J by 5 bases, with 13 bases left in between. This CDR3 has 15 amino acids. Germline V CDR1 and CDR2: SGHTA, FQGNSA. The CDR3 reads CASSLTPAINEKLFF. The CDR3 DNA sequence: TGTGCCAGCAGCTTGACCCCAGCCATAAATGAAAAACTGTTTTTT.

The sample holds a few counts of this clonotype. The rearrangement uses TRBV15 and TRBJ2-1, with D perhaps matching TRBD1 (6 bases). CDR1 and CDR2 (germline): LNHNV, YYDKDF (reference sequence). V dropped 8 bases and J dropped 3 bases, with 14 bases sitting between them. This CDR3 is built from 14 residues. This chain's CDR3 is CATHTGLRYNEQFF. The CDR3 DNA follows: TGTGCCACCCACACAGGGCTACGCTACAATGAGCAGTTCTTC.

V gene TRBV4-1 combines with J gene TRBJ2-1; D is uncertain. V dropped 1 base and J dropped 10 bases, with 11 bases sitting between them. The CDR3 runs 13 residues. Germline V lookup: CDR1 MGHRA, CDR2 YSYEKL. CDR3 protein: CASSQGYYGEQFF. The CDR3 DNA is TGCGCCAGCAGCCAAGGTTACTACGGGGAGCAGTTCTTC.

J is TRBJ2-7 and V is TRBV7-9; perhaps TRBD2 as D (6 bases). The germline V gene encodes CDR1 SEHNR and CDR2 FQNEAQ (reference sequence). CDR3 size: 15 residues. Trimming shortened V by 4 bases and J by 0 bases, and 13 bases separated the two germline ends. The CDR3 coding sequence is TGTGCCAGCAGCTCGCCGGACGGGAGCTCCTACGAGCAGTACTTC. Encoded protein: CASSSPDGSSYEQYF.

V is TRBV7-6 and J is TRBJ1-4; a weak D match, TRBD1 (6 bases). Trimming took off 5 bases at V and 7 bases at J, with 14 bases between the two ends. The CDR3 sequence is 14 residues long. Germline values: CDR1 SGHVS, CDR2 FNYEAQ. This CDR3 reads CASSRYEGGEKLFF. CDR3 sequence (DNA): TGTGCCAGCAGCCGATACGAGGGGGGTGAAAAACTGTTTTTT.

This clonotype appeared a few times. J is TRBJ2-3 and V is TRBV7-2, with 7 bases identical to TRBD2. J was trimmed by 2 bases and V by 5 bases; bases with no gene match: 7. Looked up from germline, CDR1 is SGHTA and CDR2 is FQGNSA. This CDR3 has 15 residues. CDR3 in amino acids: CASSLGGSHTDTQYF. The DNA for the CDR3 is TGTGCCAGCAGCCTCGGGGGGTCACACACAGATACGCAGTATTTT. Drawing the rest from reference TRBV7-2 and TRBJ2-3, the complete variable domain is GAGVSQSPSNKVTEKGKDVELRCDPISGHTALYWYRQSLGQGLEFLIYFQGNSAPDKSGLPSDRFSAERTGGSVSTLTIQRTQQEDSAVYLCASSLGGSHTDTQYFGPGTRLTVL.

The chain uses TRBV6-2 or TRBV6-3 and TRBJ2-1; D is perhaps TRBD2 (6 bases). This CDR3 region has 16 residues. V gave up 5 bases and J gave up 3 bases, with 17 bases separating them. From germline, CDR1 is MNHEY and CDR2 SVGEGT. The CDR3 bases are TGTGCCAGCAGTGAGAGGGCGGGATATAACTACAATGAGCAGTTCTTC. Protein product: CASSERAGYNYNEQFF.

This clonotype was detected a few times. The rearrangement joins TRBV11-2 to TRBJ1-1; D gene ambiguous. The CDR3 is made up of 19 amino acids. Germline V gene sequence: CDR1 SGHAT, CDR2 FQNNGV. V dropped 2 bases and J dropped 4 bases, with 26 bases sitting between them. The CDR3 loop is CASSLSAHRAPRSFTEAFF. The DNA for the CDR3 is TGTGCCAGCAGCTTAAGTGCTCACCGGGCCCCCCGGAGTTTCACTGAAGCTTTCTTT.

This clonotype was counted only a few times. V usage is TRBV4-1 and J usage is TRBJ1-2, with TRBD1 as a possible D gene (5 bases). The V end was cut by 1 base, the J end by 1 base, with 13 bases between. The germline V gene has CDR1 MGHRA and CDR2 YSYEKL. This CDR3 is built from 16 residues. This CDR3 reads CASSQVRAGINYGYTF. CDR3 nucleotide sequence: TGCGCCAGCAGCCAAGTTAGGGCAGGGATTAACTATGGCTACACCTTC.

The rearrangement joins TRBV6-1 to TRBJ1-5, with 7 bases identical to TRBD1. This CDR3 is built from 16 residues. The germline V gene has CDR1 MNHNS and CDR2 SASEGT. V trimming: 5 bases; J trimming: 2 bases; junction bases outside the gene matches: 9. The CDR3 protein is CASSPIDRVGNQPQHF. The CDR3 nucleotides read TGTGCCAGCAGTCCCATCGACAGGGTTGGCAATCAGCCCCAGCATTTT.

This clonotype has more than one count but fewer than ten. V is TRBV6-6 and J is TRBJ2-3; 9 bases align to TRBD1. Losses at the gene ends were 2 bases for V and 4 bases for J; bases not matched to a gene: 4. This CDR3 region has 15 residues. Looked up from germline, CDR1 is MNHNY and CDR2 is SVGAGI (reference sequence). CDR3 DNA: TGTGCCAGCAGTTACCGGACAGGGGTTGCAGATACGCAGTATTTT. Its protein is CASSYRTGVADTQYF.

CDR3 protein: CASRLDRGEGYTF. The DNA of the CDR3 is TGTGCCAGCAGGCTAGACAGGGGAGAAGGCTACACCTTC. The J gene is TRBJ1-2, the V gene TRBV7-9, with 8 bases identical to TRBD1. The germline CDR1 and CDR2 sequences are SEHNR and FQNEAQ (reference sequence). The CDR3 sequence is 13 residues long. V gave up 6 bases and J gave up 8 bases; unmatched junction bases: 8.